These T cell receptor beta chains were read from a single sample in a study of blood T cells in healthy people across ages. TCRdb reprocessed the 5' RACE reads with MiXCR, giving one entry per CDR3 protein. The sample consists of 1.5 million to 1.8 million distinct CDR3 sequences, 35% to 45% of them appearing once. Input material: blood. Receptor source: a woman aged 18-29 years in good health. The CDR3 runs from the conserved cysteine through the conserved F or W. Each record gives: clone size, V gene, D gene, J gene, CDR3 protein, CDR3 DNA. The D gene is left open where the match is weak. Expanded clones are given a class, and other clones once, few, many or no size at all.

clone size: -
V gene: TRBV2
D gene: -
J gene: TRBJ1-1
CDR3 protein: CASSERSEAFF
CDR3 DNA: TGTGCCAGCAGTGAACGGTCTGAAGCTTTCTTT

clone size: -
V gene: TRBV27
D gene: TRBD1
J gene: TRBJ1-5
CDR3 protein: CASRGDRSQPQHF
CDR3 DNA: TGTGCCAGCAGGGGGGACAGGTCTCAGCCCCAGCATTTT

clone size: -
V gene: TRBV4-3
D gene: -
J gene: TRBJ2-1
CDR3 protein: CASSQDLPPSSYNEQFF
CDR3 DNA: TGCGCCAGCAGCCAAGATCTTCCTCCCAGCTCCTACAATGAGCAGTTCTTC

clone size: -
V gene: TRBV20-1
D gene: -
J gene: TRBJ1-2
CDR3 protein: CSARGDSRGYGYTF
CDR3 DNA: TGCAGTGCTAGGGGCGACTCAAGAGGCTATGGCTACACCTTC

clone size: -
V gene: TRBV15
D gene: TRBD2
J gene: TRBJ2-5
CDR3 protein: CATSRDGLAGGIEQYF
CDR3 DNA: TGTGCCACCAGCAGAGATGGGCTAGCGGGAGGGATTGAGCAGTACTTC

clone size: once
V gene: TRBV25-1
D gene: -
J gene: TRBJ2-7
CDR3 protein: CASSDDARDEQYF
CDR3 DNA: TGTGCCAGCAGTGACGACGCCAGGGACGAGCAGTACTTC

clone size: -
V gene: TRBV12-3/TRBV12-4
D gene: TRBD2
J gene: TRBJ2-1
CDR3 protein: CGSRLAGGNEQFF
CDR3 DNA: TGTGGCAGCAGACTAGCGGGAGGTAATGAGCAGTTCTTC

clone size: -
V gene: TRBV20-1
D gene: -
J gene: TRBJ1-3
CDR3 protein: CSAREGANTIYF
CDR3 DNA: TGCAGTGCTAGAGAGGGTGCGAACACCATATATTTT

clone size: -
V gene: TRBV7-2
D gene: TRBD1
J gene: TRBJ1-1
CDR3 protein: CASSSNAGAGGSEAFF
CDR3 DNA: TGTGCCAGCAGCTCCAACGCGGGGGCAGGGGGTTCTGAAGCTTTCTTT

clone size: -
V gene: TRBV7-2
D gene: TRBD1
J gene: TRBJ1-2
CDR3 protein: CASSLGGTGGANYGYTF
CDR3 DNA: TGTGCCAGCAGCTTAGGTGGGACAGGGGGCGCGAACTATGGCTACACCTTC

clone size: -
V gene: TRBV4-2
D gene: TRBD2
J gene: TRBJ2-7
CDR3 protein: CASSQGFSGVYEQYF
CDR3 DNA: TGTGCCAGCAGCCAAGGCTTTAGCGGGGTCTACGAGCAGTACTTC

clone size: -
V gene: TRBV7-2
D gene: -
J gene: TRBJ1-5
CDR3 protein: CASSLSGVDNQPQHF
CDR3 DNA: TGTGCCAGCAGCTTATCCGGGGTCGACAATCAGCCCCAGCATTTT

clone size: few
V gene: TRBV20-1
D gene: -
J gene: TRBJ2-5
CDR3 protein: CSARGRYSETQYF
CDR3 DNA: TGCAGTGCTAGAGGCAGATACAGCGAGACCCAGTACTTC

clone size: few
V gene: TRBV7-6
D gene: -
J gene: TRBJ1-1
CDR3 protein: CASSLEVEGLNTEAFF
CDR3 DNA: TGTGCCAGCAGCTTAGAGGTTGAGGGTCTGAACACTGAAGCTTTCTTT

clone size: few
V gene: TRBV2
D gene: TRBD1
J gene: TRBJ2-1
CDR3 protein: CATIRDRGSYNEQFF
CDR3 DNA: TGTGCCACGATCCGGGACAGGGGTTCCTACAATGAGCAGTTCTTC

clone size: -
V gene: TRBV25-1
D gene: -
J gene: TRBJ2-3
CDR3 protein: CASSPFGRSGTDTQYF
CDR3 DNA: TGTGCCAGCAGTCCCTTCGGTCGTTCCGGCACAGATACGCAGTATTTT

clone size: -
V gene: TRBV4-3
D gene: -
J gene: TRBJ1-2
CDR3 protein: CASSQGRTPSTYGYTF
CDR3 DNA: TGCGCCAGCAGCCAAGGGCGGACACCGAGCACCTATGGCTACACCTTC

clone size: few
V gene: TRBV5-5
D gene: -
J gene: TRBJ2-1
CDR3 protein: CASSSTVSRLGYNEQFF
CDR3 DNA: TGTGCCAGCAGCTCGACCGTCTCCCGCCTCGGATACAATGAGCAGTTCTTC

clone size: few
V gene: TRBV10-1
D gene: TRBD2
J gene: TRBJ2-3
CDR3 protein: CASSDYGLAGDHTDTQYF
CDR3 DNA: TGCGCCAGCAGTGATTACGGACTAGCGGGGGACCACACAGATACGCAGTATTTT

clone size: -
V gene: TRBV7-2
D gene: TRBD2
J gene: TRBJ2-1
CDR3 protein: CASRFSGGAYNEQFF
CDR3 DNA: TGTGCCAGCAGATTCAGCGGGGGAGCCTACAATGAGCAGTTCTTC

clone size: -
V gene: TRBV7-2
D gene: -
J gene: TRBJ2-3
CDR3 protein: CASGLSGLNTDTQYF
CDR3 DNA: TGTGCCAGCGGCTTATCCGGACTTAACACAGATACGCAGTATTTT

clone size: -
V gene: TRBV20-1
D gene: TRBD2
J gene: TRBJ2-5
CDR3 protein: CSALTSGRETQYF
CDR3 DNA: TGCAGTGCTCTTACTAGCGGAAGGGAGACCCAGTACTTC

clone size: -
V gene: TRBV6-1
D gene: TRBD2
J gene: TRBJ2-3
CDR3 protein: CASSLGTSGTADTQYF
CDR3 DNA: TGTGCCAGCAGTCTCGGGACTAGCGGGACCGCAGATACGCAGTATTTT

clone size: many
V gene: TRBV7-9
D gene: -
J gene: TRBJ2-5
CDR3 protein: CASTDLGGTQYF
CDR3 DNA: TGTGCCAGCACCGACTTAGGGGGGACCCAGTACTTC

clone size: few
V gene: TRBV4-1
D gene: -
J gene: TRBJ2-3
CDR3 protein: CASSQVGRRRTDTQYF
CDR3 DNA: TGCGCCAGCAGCCAAGTAGGCAGGCGTCGGACAGATACGCAGTATTTT

clone size: -
V gene: TRBV12-3/TRBV12-4
D gene: TRBD1
J gene: TRBJ2-5
CDR3 protein: CASGPYVGTEQETQYF
CDR3 DNA: TGTGCCAGCGGTCCCTACGTCGGGACAGAACAAGAGACCCAGTACTTC

clone size: -
V gene: TRBV7-9
D gene: -
J gene: TRBJ1-1
CDR3 protein: CASSFPANTEAFF
CDR3 DNA: TGTGCCAGCAGCTTTCCAGCGAACACTGAAGCTTTCTTT

clone size: -
V gene: TRBV2
D gene: -
J gene: TRBJ1-4
CDR3 protein: CASKSGVGNEKLFF
CDR3 DNA: TGTGCCAGCAAGTCGGGGGTTGGTAATGAAAAACTGTTTTTT

clone size: -
V gene: TRBV12-3/TRBV12-4
D gene: -
J gene: TRBJ1-2
CDR3 protein: CASRRTTGYTF
CDR3 DNA: TGTGCCAGCAGAAGGACCACGGGCTACACCTTC

clone size: -
V gene: TRBV7-2
D gene: -
J gene: TRBJ1-6
CDR3 protein: CASIPEGTLNSPLHF
CDR3 DNA: TGTGCCAGCATACCGGAAGGGACCCTAAATTCACCCCTCCACTTT

clone size: few
V gene: TRBV7-2
D gene: -
J gene: TRBJ1-2
CDR3 protein: CASSSREDYGYTF
CDR3 DNA: TGTGCCAGCAGCTCCCGGGAAGACTATGGCTACACCTTC

clone size: -
V gene: TRBV29-1
D gene: TRBD1
J gene: TRBJ2-7
CDR3 protein: CSVESGQGHEQYF
CDR3 DNA: TGCAGCGTTGAGTCCGGACAGGGCCACGAGCAGTACTTC

clone size: -
V gene: TRBV27
D gene: -
J gene: TRBJ2-1
CDR3 protein: CASSVRGSKHEQFF
CDR3 DNA: TGTGCCAGCAGTGTACGGGGGAGTAAACATGAGCAGTTCTTC

clone size: -
V gene: TRBV27
D gene: -
J gene: TRBJ1-4
CDR3 protein: CTSSLIRGTNEKLFF
CDR3 DNA: TGTACCAGCAGTTTGATCAGGGGCACTAATGAAAAACTGTTTTTT

clone size: -
V gene: TRBV18
D gene: -
J gene: TRBJ1-1
CDR3 protein: CASSPPGTVMNTEAFF
CDR3 DNA: TGTGCCAGCTCACCACCAGGGACGGTAATGAACACTGAAGCTTTCTTT

clone size: few
V gene: TRBV30
D gene: -
J gene: TRBJ2-7
CDR3 protein: CAWGLDEQYF
CDR3 DNA: TGTGCCTGGGGGCTAGACGAGCAGTACTTC

clone size: -
V gene: TRBV15
D gene: TRBD2
J gene: TRBJ2-1
CDR3 protein: CATSNRWPAGDEQFF
CDR3 DNA: TGTGCCACCAGCAACCGTTGGCCGGCGGGAGATGAGCAGTTCTTC

clone size: few
V gene: TRBV12-3/TRBV12-4
D gene: TRBD1
J gene: TRBJ1-2
CDR3 protein: CASSPGTGHYTF
CDR3 DNA: TGTGCCAGCAGCCCCGGGACAGGGCACTACACCTTC

clone size: -
V gene: TRBV20-1
D gene: TRBD1
J gene: TRBJ2-7
CDR3 protein: CSARETGTSYNEQYF
CDR3 DNA: TGCAGTGCTAGAGAGACAGGGACCTCCTACAATGAGCAGTACTTC

clone size: few
V gene: TRBV20-1
D gene: TRBD1
J gene: TRBJ1-6
CDR3 protein: CSARDLVRGPNSPLHF
CDR3 DNA: TGCAGTGCTAGAGATTTGGTCAGGGGGCCTAATTCACCCCTCCACTTT

clone size: -
V gene: TRBV6-5
D gene: -
J gene: TRBJ2-1
CDR3 protein: CASSYSNRAREQFF
CDR3 DNA: TGTGCCAGCAGTTACTCTAACAGGGCCCGTGAGCAGTTCTTC

clone size: -
V gene: TRBV20-1
D gene: TRBD2
J gene: TRBJ2-1
CDR3 protein: CSARDLVGEGSYNEQFF
CDR3 DNA: TGCAGTGCTAGAGATCTGGTTGGGGAGGGCAGTTACAATGAGCAGTTCTTC

clone size: -
V gene: TRBV5-4
D gene: -
J gene: TRBJ1-4
CDR3 protein: CASSAFDRREKLFF
CDR3 DNA: TGTGCCAGCAGCGCTTTCGACAGAAGGGAAAAACTGTTTTTT

clone size: once
V gene: TRBV4-3
D gene: TRBD2
J gene: TRBJ2-3
CDR3 protein: CASSHRLAGAPGTDTQYF
CDR3 DNA: TGCGCCAGCAGCCATAGGCTAGCGGGGGCCCCTGGCACAGATACGCAGTATTTT

clone size: -
V gene: TRBV4-2
D gene: TRBD2
J gene: TRBJ2-1
CDR3 protein: CASSHVRESRDEQFF
CDR3 DNA: TGTGCCAGCAGCCATGTGCGGGAGAGTCGCGATGAGCAGTTCTTC

clone size: -
V gene: TRBV7-9
D gene: -
J gene: TRBJ1-1
CDR3 protein: CASSGTTNTEAFF
CDR3 DNA: TGTGCCAGCAGCGGGACAACGAACACTGAAGCTTTCTTT

clone size: -
V gene: TRBV27
D gene: -
J gene: TRBJ2-1
CDR3 protein: CASSGSGGNAQFF
CDR3 DNA: TGTGCCAGCAGTGGGTCTGGGGGCAATGCGCAGTTCTTC

clone size: -
V gene: TRBV12-3/TRBV12-4
D gene: TRBD2
J gene: TRBJ2-1
CDR3 protein: CASSLGRGVQFF
CDR3 DNA: TGTGCCAGCAGTTTGGGGCGGGGGGTGCAGTTCTTC

clone size: -
V gene: TRBV5-1
D gene: -
J gene: TRBJ2-5
CDR3 protein: CASSFIRAERLIETQYF
CDR3 DNA: TGCGCCAGCAGCTTTATTCGAGCGGAAAGATTGATAGAGACCCAGTACTTC

clone size: -
V gene: TRBV6-2/TRBV6-3
D gene: -
J gene: TRBJ2-7
CDR3 protein: CASSYLRGETYNEQYF
CDR3 DNA: TGTGCCAGCAGTTACTTACGCGGGGAAACCTACAATGAGCAGTACTTC